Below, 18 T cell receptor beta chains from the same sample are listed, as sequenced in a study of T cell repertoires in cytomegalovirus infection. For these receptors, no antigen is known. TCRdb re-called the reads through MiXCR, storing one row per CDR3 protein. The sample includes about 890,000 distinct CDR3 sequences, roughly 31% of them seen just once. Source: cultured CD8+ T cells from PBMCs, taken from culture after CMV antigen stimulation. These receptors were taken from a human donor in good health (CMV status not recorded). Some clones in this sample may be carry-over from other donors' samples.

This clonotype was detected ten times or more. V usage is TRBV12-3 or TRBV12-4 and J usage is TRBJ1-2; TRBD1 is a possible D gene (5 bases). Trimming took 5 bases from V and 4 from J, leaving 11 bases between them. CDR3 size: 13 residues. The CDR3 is CASSLGPLYGYTF. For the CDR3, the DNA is TGTGCCAGCAGTCTGGGGCCCCTCTATGGCTACACCTTC.

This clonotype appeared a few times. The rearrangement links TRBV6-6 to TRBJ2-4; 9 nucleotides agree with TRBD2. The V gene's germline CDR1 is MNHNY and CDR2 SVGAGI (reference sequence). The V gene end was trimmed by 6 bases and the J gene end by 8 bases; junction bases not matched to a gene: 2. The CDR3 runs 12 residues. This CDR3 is CASRAGGDIQYF. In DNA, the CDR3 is TGTGCCAGCAGGGCGGGGGGGGACATTCAGTACTTC.

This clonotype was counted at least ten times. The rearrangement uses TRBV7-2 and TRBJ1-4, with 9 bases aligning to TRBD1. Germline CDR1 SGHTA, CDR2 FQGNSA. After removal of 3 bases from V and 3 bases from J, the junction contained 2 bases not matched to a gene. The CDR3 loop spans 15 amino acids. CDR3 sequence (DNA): TGTGCCAGCAGCTTGTACAGGGGGCCTAATGAAAAACTGTTTTTT. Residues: CASSLYRGPNEKLFF.

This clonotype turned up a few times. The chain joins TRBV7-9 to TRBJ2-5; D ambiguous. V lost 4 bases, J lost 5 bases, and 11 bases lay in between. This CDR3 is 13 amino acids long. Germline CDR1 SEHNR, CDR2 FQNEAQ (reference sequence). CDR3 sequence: CASSSKEDETQYF. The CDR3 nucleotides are TGTGCCAGCAGCTCGAAAGAGGATGAGACCCAGTACTTC.

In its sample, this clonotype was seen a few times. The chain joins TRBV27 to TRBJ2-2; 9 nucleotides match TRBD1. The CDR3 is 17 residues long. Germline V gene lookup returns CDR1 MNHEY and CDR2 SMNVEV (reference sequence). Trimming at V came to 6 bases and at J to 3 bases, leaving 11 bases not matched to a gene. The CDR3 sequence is CASSLPGTGLDTGELFF. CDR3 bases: TGTGCCAGCAGCTTGCCCGGGACAGGGTTGGACACCGGGGAGCTGTTTTTT.

The CDR3 nucleotides read TGTGCCAGTAGTGGAGGGGGCCACGGGGAGCTGTTTTTT. Its translation is CASSGGGHGELFF. The chain joins TRBV19 to TRBJ2-2; possible D gene TRBD1, 7 bases. CDR3 length: 13 residues. Germline loops: CDR1 LNHDA, CDR2 SQIVND (reference sequence). The V end lost 5 bases, the J end lost 7 bases, and 11 bases lay between the germline ends.

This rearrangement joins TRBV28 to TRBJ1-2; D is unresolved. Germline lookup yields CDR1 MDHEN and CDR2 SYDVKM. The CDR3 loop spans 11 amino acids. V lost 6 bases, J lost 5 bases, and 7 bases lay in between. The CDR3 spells CASRRPYGYTF. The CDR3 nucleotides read TGTGCCAGCAGAAGGCCTTATGGCTACACCTTC.

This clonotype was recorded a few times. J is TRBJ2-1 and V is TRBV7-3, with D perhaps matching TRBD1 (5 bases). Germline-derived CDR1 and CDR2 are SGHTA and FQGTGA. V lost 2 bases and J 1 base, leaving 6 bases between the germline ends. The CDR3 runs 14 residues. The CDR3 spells CASSLYRSYNEQFF. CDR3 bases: TGTGCCAGCAGCTTATACAGGTCCTACAATGAGCAGTTCTTC.

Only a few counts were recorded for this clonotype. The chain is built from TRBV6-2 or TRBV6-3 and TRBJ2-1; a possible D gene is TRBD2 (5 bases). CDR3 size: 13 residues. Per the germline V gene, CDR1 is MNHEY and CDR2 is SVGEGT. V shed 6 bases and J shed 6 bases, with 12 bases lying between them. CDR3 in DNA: TGTGCCAGCAGCCCGAATGGGAGCAATGAGCAGTTCTTC. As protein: CASSPNGSNEQFF.

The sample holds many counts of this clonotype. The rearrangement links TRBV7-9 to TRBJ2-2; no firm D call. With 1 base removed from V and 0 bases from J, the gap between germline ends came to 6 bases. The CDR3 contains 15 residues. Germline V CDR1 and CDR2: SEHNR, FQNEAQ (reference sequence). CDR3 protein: CASSLVTANTGELFF. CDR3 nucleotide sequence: TGTGCCAGCAGCTTAGTTACGGCGAACACCGGGGAGCTGTTTTTT.

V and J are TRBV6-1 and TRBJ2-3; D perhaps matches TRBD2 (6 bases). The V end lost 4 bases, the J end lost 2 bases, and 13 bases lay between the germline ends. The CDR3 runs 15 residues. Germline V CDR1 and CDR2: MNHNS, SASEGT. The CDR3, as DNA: TGTGCCAGCAGTGGCGGGACGGAGCTCACAGATACGCAGTATTTT. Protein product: CASSGGTELTDTQYF.

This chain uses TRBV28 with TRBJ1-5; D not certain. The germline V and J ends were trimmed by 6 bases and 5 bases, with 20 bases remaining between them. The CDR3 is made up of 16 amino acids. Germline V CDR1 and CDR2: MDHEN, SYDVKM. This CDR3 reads CASSYPTGEVDQPQHF. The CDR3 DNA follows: TGTGCCAGCAGCTACCCTACCGGGGAAGTCGATCAGCCCCAGCATTTT.

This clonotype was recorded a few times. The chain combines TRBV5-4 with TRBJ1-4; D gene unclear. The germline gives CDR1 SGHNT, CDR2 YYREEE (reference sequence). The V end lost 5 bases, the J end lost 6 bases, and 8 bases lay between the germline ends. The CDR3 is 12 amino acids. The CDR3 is CASRDKDEKLFF. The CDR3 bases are TGTGCCAGCAGGGATAAAGATGAAAAACTGTTTTTT.

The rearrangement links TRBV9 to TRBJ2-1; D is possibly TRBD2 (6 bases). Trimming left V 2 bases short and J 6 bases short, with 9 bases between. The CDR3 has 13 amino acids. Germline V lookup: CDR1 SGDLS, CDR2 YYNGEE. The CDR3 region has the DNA TGTGCCAGCAGCGTCGCGACTAGCAATGAGCAGTTCTTC. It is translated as CASSVATSNEQFF.

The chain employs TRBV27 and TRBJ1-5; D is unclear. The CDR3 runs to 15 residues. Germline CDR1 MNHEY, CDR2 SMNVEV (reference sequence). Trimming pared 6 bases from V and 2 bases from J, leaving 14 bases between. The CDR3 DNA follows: TGTGCCAGCAGCGCCCCCGGGGTGGGCAATCAGCCCCAGCATTTT. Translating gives CASSAPGVGNQPQHF.

The CDR3 bases are TGCGCCAGCAGCCACAAGACTAGCGGGGCCACAGATACGCAGTATTTT. This encodes CASSHKTSGATDTQYF. The chain couples TRBV4-1 to TRBJ2-3; 11 positions match TRBD2. CDR1 is MGHRA, CDR2 YSYEKL, per germline. The CDR3 covers 16 residues. V lost 3 bases to trimming and J lost 2 bases; unmatched junction nucleotides: 4.

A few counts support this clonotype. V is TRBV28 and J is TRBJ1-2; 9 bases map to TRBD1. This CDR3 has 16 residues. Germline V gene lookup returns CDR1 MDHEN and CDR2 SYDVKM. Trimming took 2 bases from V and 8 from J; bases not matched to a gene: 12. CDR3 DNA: TGTGCCAGCAGTTTAAGCGGGGGGACAGGGAGAGAGGGCTACACCTTC. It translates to CASSLSGGTGREGYTF.

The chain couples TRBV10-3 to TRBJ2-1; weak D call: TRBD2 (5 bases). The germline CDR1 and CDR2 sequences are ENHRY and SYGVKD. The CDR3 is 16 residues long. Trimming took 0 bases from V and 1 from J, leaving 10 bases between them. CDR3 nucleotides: TGTGCCATCAGTGAGTCGTGGGAGCGTTCCTACAATGAGCAGTTCTTC. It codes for CAISESWERSYNEQFF.